This record concerns one T cell receptor beta chain sequence. Its antigen is as yet unknown. The sample comes from a study of cytomegalovirus exposure and HLA in healthy donors. The study's findings and limits: From TCR beta sequences, most subjects' HLA-A and HLA-B alleles were reportedly predicted accurately. Immune exposure information comprised only CMV serostatus.

The CDR3 consists of 15 residues. In germline, CDR1 is SGHNT, CDR2 YYREEE (reference sequence). V shed 2 bases and J shed 1 base, with 12 bases lying between them. The PCR ran on 60 Vbeta and 13 Jbeta primers. Profiled with immunoSEQ multiplex PCR; TCRdb holds only in-frame clones, not every one. The top ten clones hold around 1.2% of a sample with about 130,000 clones, roughly 80% of them seen once. The TCR comes from a girl aged 2-15 years in good health and CMV-seronegative. Sequenced material: PBMCs. The chain is built from TRBV5-4 and TRBJ1-1; D call uncertain. CDR3 coding DNA: TGTGCCAGCAGCTTAGCCCCTGCACCGAACACTGAAGCTTTCTTT. This translates into CASSLAPAPNTEAFF. Looking up the rest from reference TRBV5-4 and TRBJ1-1 gives the full variable domain: ETGVTQSPTHLIKTRGQQVTLRCSSQSGHNTVSWYQQALGQGPQFIFQYYREEENGRGNFPPRFSGLQFPNYSSELNVNALELDDSALYLCASSLAPAPNTEAFFGQGTRLTVV.